This paragraph reports one TCR beta chain. Antigen: not known. Any gene name here is a mouse gene name. The sample belongs to a study of CD8+ T cells in alopecia areata. About the study: The roughly 6-10-week-old female C3H/HeJ mice were given skin taken from approximately 6-13-month-old C3H/HeJ graft donors that had spontaneous alopecia. Study conclusions and caveats: It was lesional scalp, especially alopecia totalis/universalis, that showed higher clonality than normal scalp. Sharing of TCRs across patients appeared less clear than in mice, possibly for HLA-related reasons. Besides other cells, scalp samples also yield sequences of resident alphabeta T cells from normal skin.

RNA extraction and reverse transcription yielded cDNA as sequencing template. Libraries were prepared by immunoSEQ multiplex PCR; TCRdb keeps only in-frame clonotypes and omits some of them. Sampling found some 1,600 clones, none seen once. The TCR was taken from a C3H/HeJ mouse with alopecia areata. The strain's MHC haplotype is H2-k. Sequencing was carried out using skin.

The CDR3 is CASSRGLGGRDEQYF. The CDR3 DNA, read in part, is TGTGCCAGCAGCCGGGGACTGGGGGGGCGCGAT. The chain employs TRBV4 and TRBJ2-7, with TRBD2 identical over 14 bases. The read ends 4 residues before the CDR3 terminus; that terminus is restored from the germline J gene. Per germline, CDR1 LGHDT and CDR2 YNNKQL (reference sequence). CDR3 size: 15 residues.